This TCR beta chain was recovered during a study of CD8 T cells in Susac syndrome (dated by TCRdb to 2018 to 2020). Turning to the overall study: Whether CD8+ T cell activation and differentiation in Susac syndrome was antigen driven was tested using repertoire sequencing. The study compared CD8+ T cell repertoire clonality among 12 healthy donors, around 14 Susac syndrome patients and 15 multiple sclerosis patients.

RNA was extracted using the RNeasy kit, and about 0.45 to 1 microgram was reverse transcribed with random hexamers. The immunoSEQ multiplex PCR assay, covering 54 Vbeta and 13 Jbeta segments, was used to amplify TCR beta CDR3 regions. PCR amplification bias was corrected using a synthetic template baseline for primer optimization and computational correction. As for how the authors treated the data: Only productive sequences were kept, with reads annotated to V, D and J genes according to IMGT and analyzed in immunoSEQ Analyzer. Clonality was computed as one minus Shannon entropy normalized by log2 of the number of productive unique sequences. For each patient and control, public and private clones were evaluated among the 100 most prevalent clones. Clones were defined as Susac-specific if absent from the healthy and MS cohorts, from around 1,000 published viral clones and from other ImmuneACCESS disease sequences. TCRdb reprocessed the public reads (quality trimming at Q25 with fastp, clone calling with MiXCR) and kept in-frame beta chains. Rows matching on CDR3 protein sequence are summarized as one entry with the most common DNA and genes. It is TCRdb's table, rather than the study itself, that gives the V and J calls and clone size. This sample has 350,000 to 550,000 distinct CDR3 sequences in its table, and approximately 89% of those were observed once. The ten most abundant clones make up 0.12% of the sample.

Including the terminal cysteine and phenylalanine, the CDR3 comprises 12 residues. CDR3 DNA is the only sequence kept; it has 36 bases, read in frame from the first base. CDR1 LGHNA and CDR2 YNFKEQ are derived from the germline V gene. At the junction V is shortened by 10 bases and J by 0 bases, with 6 bases in between. Peripheral blood CD8+ and CD4+ T cells from healthy donors, Susac syndrome patients and multiple sclerosis patients were profiled by high-throughput TCR beta sequencing. Treatment-naive patients with stable or active relapsing-remitting disease fulfilling revised McDonald criteria were used as multiple sclerosis controls. Bulk CD8+ and CD4+ T cells were purified by magnetic negative isolation, whereas CD8+ TEMRA cells were enriched by FACS. Blood was drawn into EDTA tubes, processed within 24 hours, and PBMCs were isolated by density gradient centrifugation. PBMCs intended for TCR sequencing were cryopreserved in liquid nitrogen and were subsequently thawed in a 37 degrees C water bath. The sorted or isolated CD4+, CD8+ and CD8+ TEMRA cells reached a purity of at least 90%.

With regard to this clonotype: Its specific antigen is unknown. No much larger clonotype is one base removed from it; base qualities were not supplied.

Points the paper makes about the study in general: The study acknowledged that relatively few individuals were included in the TCR sequencing and HLA analysis.

Sequenced material: CD8+ T cells from PBMCs. The receptor comes from a human donor with multiple sclerosis. The V and J segments used are TRBV4-2 and TRBJ2-2; the D gene cannot be named for sure. The DNA sequence is TGTGCCACCCGGGCGAACACCGGGGAGCTGTTTTTT. It translates to CATRANTGELFF.